Listed below are T cell receptor beta chains from one sample, sequenced in a study of shared clonotypes between healthy human individuals. The repertoire was sequenced with immunoSEQ multiplex PCR; TCRdb's copy has only in-frame clones and lacks some. The sample has over 700,000 clones, 55% to 75% seen once; the top ten hold less than 2%. Sequenced material: memory CD4+ T cells sorted from blood. The receptors were sampled from a woman in her twenties or thirties in good health. Each CDR3 is given with its conserved first and last residue. A D gene is named only where the DNA matches it firmly. The size field is filled for only some rows; it gives once, few, many or a size class.

j_call d_call clone_size v_call cdr3_nt cdr3_aa
TRBJ2-1 NA NA TRBV11-2 TGTGCCAGCAGCTTAGCAGGAGACTCCTACAATGAGCAGTTCTTC CASSLAGDSYNEQFF
TRBJ2-5 NA NA TRBV5-1 TGCGCCAGCAGGCCAACTAGCAGTCAAGAGACCCAGTACTTC CASRPTSSQETQYF
TRBJ1-5 NA NA TRBV6-1 TGTGCCAGCAAGACTCTGGGCAATCAGCCCCAGCATTTT CASKTLGNQPQHF
TRBJ2-1 NA few TRBV19 TGTGCCAGTAGTTGGACTGACGGGCAGTTCTTC CASSWTDGQFF
TRBJ1-1 NA many TRBV29-1 TGCAGCTCCGAAGGGGAACTTGCCACTGAAGCTTTCTTT CSSEGELATEAFF
TRBJ2-3 TRBD2 once TRBV27 TGTGCCAGCCGTAAACTAGCGGGAGTCCGACATACGCAGTATTTT CASRKLAGVRHTQYF
TRBJ1-1 NA NA TRBV6-5 TGTGCCAGCAAATTAACAGGGCTGGGTGAAGCTTTCTTT CASKLTGLGEAFF
TRBJ1-5 NA once TRBV10-2 TGCGCCAGCAGTGAGTGGGATGTGAGCAATCAGCCCCAGCATTTT CASSEWDVSNQPQHF
TRBJ2-1 NA NA TRBV28 TGTGCCAGCAGTCCGATGCCCCCTGAGAATGAGCAGTTCTTC CASSPMPPENEQFF
TRBJ2-5 NA NA TRBV20-1 TGCAGCATGAGCGAGACCCAGTACTTC CSMSETQYF
TRBJ2-7 TRBD1 NA TRBV5-1 TGCGCCAGCAACTCCAATACAGGACAGGGAGTAGAGCAGTACTTC CASNSNTGQGVEQYF
TRBJ2-3 NA NA TRBV2 TGTGCCAGCAGACCCGACCGAGCAGGGAACACAGATACGCAGTATTTT CASRPDRAGNTDTQYF
TRBJ1-3 TRBD1 NA TRBV4-1 TGCGCCAGCAGCCAAGATGGGGGGGGACAGGTCCTCTCTGGAAACACCATATATTTT CASSQDGGGQVLSGNTIYF
TRBJ1-4 NA NA TRBV5-4 TGTGCCAGCAGCTTTGGGGGGGTTGGTGAAAAACTGTTTTTT CASSFGGVGEKLFF
TRBJ2-2 NA NA TRBV7-6 TGTGCCAGCAGCTTCCGACTAGTCGGGGGCACCGGGGAGCTGTTTTTT CASSFRLVGGTGELFF
TRBJ2-3 NA few TRBV27 TGTGCCAGCAGTTCCTGGGGAACAGATACGCAGTATTTT CASSSWGTDTQYF
TRBJ1-2 NA few TRBV2 TGTGCCAGCAGTGAAGCGACGGGGAAAGTCGTCTACACCTTC CASSEATGKVVYTF
TRBJ1-1 TRBD1 NA TRBV5-4 TGTGCCAGCAGCTCAGGACAGGGGGTCACTGAAGCTTTCTTT CASSSGQGVTEAFF
TRBJ2-6 NA NA TRBV27 TGTGCCAGCAGTTTTTGGGGATCTGGGGCCAACGTCCTGACTTTC CASSFWGSGANVLTF
TRBJ1-3 TRBD1 NA TRBV15 TGTGCCACCAGCGTAAGGGACAGGGGGTTTGGAAACACCATATATTTT CATSVRDRGFGNTIYF
TRBJ2-5 TRBD1 once TRBV10-3 TGTGCCACCAAAGGGGGCGTGGAGACCCAGTACTTC CATKGGVETQYF
TRBJ2-2 TRBD2 NA TRBV11-2 TGTGCCAGCAGCTTAGATCTAGCGGGAGGATTCGGGGAGCTGTTTTTT CASSLDLAGGFGELFF
TRBJ2-1 TRBD1 once TRBV6-6 TGTGCCAGCACCTCGGGACAGGGGGGCAATGAGCAGTTCTTC CASTSGQGGNEQFF
TRBJ2-7 TRBD1 NA TRBV7-2 TGTGCCAGCAGCTACTACAGGGGAAGCTCCTACGAGCAGTACTTC CASSYYRGSSYEQYF
TRBJ1-4 NA NA TRBV27 TGTGCCAGCAGCCGGGACCTCCTAGGTTTAGGTGAAAAACTGTTTTTT CASSRDLLGLGEKLFF
TRBJ2-5 TRBD1 once TRBV18 TGTGCCAGCCGGGACAGCCTCCAAGAGACCCAGTACTTC CASRDSLQETQYF
TRBJ1-3 NA once TRBV15 TGTGCCACCAGCAAGGAGGCAACTGGAAACACCATATATTTT CATSKEATGNTIYF
TRBJ2-1 TRBD2 NA TRBV5-3 TGTGCCAGCAGCCGTACTAGCGGGACTTACAATGAGCAGTTCTTC CASSRTSGTYNEQFF
TRBJ2-1 NA NA TRBV5-1 TGCGCCAGCAGCTCCTCGACATTGAGCTCCTACAATGAGCAGTTCTTC CASSSSTLSSYNEQFF
TRBJ2-1 NA NA TRBV30 TGTGCCTGGAGTGTAAGGCGGGGCGGTGAGCAGTTCTTC CAWSVRRGGEQFF
TRBJ1-1 NA NA TRBV28 TGTGCCAGCAGAATTCAGGTCATGAACACTGAAGCTTTCTTT CASRIQVMNTEAFF
TRBJ1-1 NA many TRBV6-6 TGTGCCAGCAGTCGGGACCGAGTGAACACTGAAGCTTTCTTT CASSRDRVNTEAFF
TRBJ2-5 TRBD1 NA TRBV11-1 TGTGCCAGCAGCCGCGGACAGGGGGAGACCCAGTACTTC CASSRGQGETQYF
TRBJ1-1 NA NA TRBV11-2 TGTGCCAGCAGCTCTTCAGTGGTTGAAGCTTTCTTT CASSSSVVEAFF
TRBJ2-5 NA few TRBV11-2 TGTGCCAGCAGCTTAAGGTGGGACATTAGCCAAGAGACCCAGTACTTC CASSLRWDISQETQYF
TRBJ2-1 TRBD1 once TRBV27 TGTGCCAGCAGGCTTAGACAGGGGTCGAATGAGCAGTTCTTC CASRLRQGSNEQFF
TRBJ1-1 NA once TRBV5-6 TGTGCCAGCAGCTTCTTGGGGAGGAACACTGAAGCTTTCTTT CASSFLGRNTEAFF
TRBJ1-1 NA NA TRBV15 TGTGCCACCAGCAGGGGAAAGGGGCAGGGAGCTGAAGCTTTCTTT CATSRGKGQGAEAFF
TRBJ1-2 TRBD1 NA TRBV29-1 TGCAGCGTTGCATCGGACAGGCTCTATGGCTACACCTTC CSVASDRLYGYTF
TRBJ2-1 NA NA TRBV4-1 TGCGCCAGCAGCCGCCCACTAAGGGACAATGAGCAGTTCTTC CASSRPLRDNEQFF